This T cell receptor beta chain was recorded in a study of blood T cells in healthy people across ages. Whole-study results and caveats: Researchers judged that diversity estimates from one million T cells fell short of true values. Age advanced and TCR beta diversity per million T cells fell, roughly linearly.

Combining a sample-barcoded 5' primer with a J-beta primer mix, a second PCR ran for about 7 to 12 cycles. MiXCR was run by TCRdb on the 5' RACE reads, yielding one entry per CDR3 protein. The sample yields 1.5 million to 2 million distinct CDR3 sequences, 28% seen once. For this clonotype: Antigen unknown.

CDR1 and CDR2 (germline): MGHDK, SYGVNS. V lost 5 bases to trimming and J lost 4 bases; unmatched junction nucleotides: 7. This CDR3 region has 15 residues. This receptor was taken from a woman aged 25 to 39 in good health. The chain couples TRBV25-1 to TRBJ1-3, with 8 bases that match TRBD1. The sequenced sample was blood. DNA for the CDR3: TGTGCCAGCAGTCGACAGGGGCAGACCGGAAACACCATATATTTT. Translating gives CASSRQGQTGNTIYF.